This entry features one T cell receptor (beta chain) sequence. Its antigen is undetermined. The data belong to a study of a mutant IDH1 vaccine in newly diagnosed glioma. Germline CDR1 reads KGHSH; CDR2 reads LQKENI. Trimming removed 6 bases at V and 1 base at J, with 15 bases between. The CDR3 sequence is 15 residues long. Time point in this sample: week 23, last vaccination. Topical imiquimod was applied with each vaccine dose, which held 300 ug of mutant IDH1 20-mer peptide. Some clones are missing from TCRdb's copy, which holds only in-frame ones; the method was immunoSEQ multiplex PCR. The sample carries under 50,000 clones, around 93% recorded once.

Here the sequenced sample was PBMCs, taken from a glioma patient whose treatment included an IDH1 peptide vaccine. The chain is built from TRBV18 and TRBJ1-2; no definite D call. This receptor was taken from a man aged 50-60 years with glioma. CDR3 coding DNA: TGTGCCAGCTCGCCCGACACCTCAAATAACTATGGCTACACCTTC. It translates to CASSPDTSNNYGYTF.